Below, one T cell receptor beta chain is given with its context. This sample is part of a study of blood T cell repertoires in COVID-19. Study processing details: Estimation of nucleated cell counts relied on the amplification of reference gene primers. This table comes from immunoSEQ multiplex PCR, and its TCRdb copy is limited to in-frame clones, with some not included. V and J calls and clone size are those listed in that table; D and trimming were worked out from the DNA. Seen here are 150,000 to 200,000 clones, over 80% observed once, and the top ten hold about 8%. The CDR3 is 16 amino acids. The V and J ends lost 1 base and 8 bases respectively, with 15 bases between them. The germline V gene encodes CDR1 LGHDT and CDR2 YNNKEL (reference sequence).

The genes are TRBV3-1 (or the pseudogene TRBV3-2) and TRBJ1-6, with a tentative D call TRBD1 (6 bases). This clonotype was sampled from an older woman with COVID-19, enrolled during active disease. Sequencing input: peripheral blood. As DNA, the CDR3 is TGTGCCAGCAGCCAAGCTGGGGGGGCGCGGGATTCACCCCTCCACTTT. Translated, it gives CASSQAGGARDSPLHF.